This T cell receptor (beta chain) was documented in a study of regulatory and conventional T cells in RAG deficiency (dated by TCRdb to about 2017). General notes on the study: High-throughput TCR beta sequencing was used to compare the repertoire diversity and composition of Treg, conventional CD4+ and CD8+ T cells between RAG-deficient patients and healthy controls. The paper as a whole reports these results and caveats: Compared with controls, Omenn syndrome and CID/AS patients had approximately 97-fold fewer unique TCR beta sequences in Treg cells, but only around 10-fold fewer in the other subsets. All patient T-cell subsets had shorter CDR3 lengths; Omenn syndrome patients showed >80% Treg-Tconv repertoire overlap at nucleotide and amino acid level. Some T-cell subset analyses were not performed for some subjects. In Omenn syndrome patients, sorted CD25-high CD127-low cells may represent peripherally activated cells rather than bona fide Treg cells. Markedly lower Shannon entropy and higher Simpson indices were observed in RAG-deficient patients than in control T-cell subpopulations.

In the case of this clone: Its antigen remains undetermined. Base qualities are not provided; no much larger clone lies one nucleotide away.

Before genomic DNA extraction, conventional CD4+ T cells were purified from blood as CD25-low CD127-high cells. For repertoire analyses, the comparison group consisted of about eight healthy control donors. Reading from cysteine to phenylalanine, the CDR3 counts 14 amino acids. Only the CDR3 DNA stays, 42 bases, in frame from base 1. CDR1 and CDR2, looked up from the germline V gene, are SGHRS and YFSETQ. The library was produced with the immunoSEQ multiplex PCR assay. Rearranged TCR beta chain products were amplified from the genomic DNA of sorted T-cell subsets and were then sequenced. As for how the authors treated the data: Shannon entropy and Simpson indices were used to quantify the repertoire diversity of productive TCR beta rearrangements. Clonal expansion was assessed using the summed frequency of the 100 most abundant productive TCR beta clonotypes among total reads. The TRB repertoires were scored with a self-reactivity index built on which amino acids appear at CDR3beta positions 6 and 7. Two-way ANOVA was used for repertoire analyses, and Student t or Mann-Whitney tests were used for flow cytometric analyses. Not all clones reach the TCRdb copy of this immuneACCESS table, which keeps in-frame sequences only. Checked studies attribute under half of the gap to unresolved V genes and leave the rest unexplained. V, J and clone size derive from that table, while D and trimming were established from the DNA sequence. The sample records around 23,000 clones, about 92% of which are singletons. The ten largest clones capture roughly 0.73% of the sample.

These data also formed part of another study, on regulatory T cells. In that second paper, the authors write: In the multiplex PCR, 52 forward TRBV primers and 13 reverse TRBJ primers were used, and assay-based and computational corrections were applied for amplification bias. In patients, repertoires had restricted unique TRB V-J pairs and skewed V and J gene usage, with regulatory T cells showing the most marked changes. The study compared T-cell receptor beta repertoires of sorted regulatory, conventional CD4+ and CD8+ T cells between CD3G-deficient patients and healthy controls. Peripheral blood mononuclear cells were isolated by Ficoll density separation. Within the immunoSEQ assay, multiplex PCR amplified rearranged TRB loci from genomic DNA. An Illumina HiSeq platform was used to sequence the TRB amplicons. Raw sequences were error-filtered and aligned to reference gene sequences by custom algorithms and were subsequently analyzed with the immunoSEQ online tools. Frequencies of productive and nonproductive TRB rearrangements were assessed among unique sequences as well as among total sequences. Group comparisons used t tests, Mann-Whitney tests or two-way ANOVA run in Prism software.

Recombination linked TRBV5-1 to TRBJ2-5; TRBD1 lines up with 7 middle nucleotides. The J call may be incorrect, as the DNA end agrees better with TRBJ2-7. Sequencing was done on a sample of CD4+ T cells sorted from blood. This TCR derives from a human donor in good health. The DNA reads TGCGCCAGCAGCTTGGAGACAGGGAACTACGAGCAGTACTTC. The encoded protein is CASSLETGNYEQYF.